The sequence of this T cell receptor beta chain was determined in a study of early T cells in non-severe SARS-CoV-2 infection. Study at large: With bulk RNA from unsorted whole blood as input, sequencing yielded unpaired chains.

V gave up 9 bases and J gave up 3 bases, with 15 bases separating them. The length of the CDR3 is 13 residues. In germline, CDR1 is ENHRY, CDR2 SYGVKD. Individual cDNA molecules received unique molecular identifiers. One entry per CDR3 protein results from TCRdb running MiXCR on the 5' RACE reads. The profile shows 84,000 or so distinct CDR3 sequences, 9% to 13% of them singletons. Study findings and constraints: Matches to VDJdb favored anti-spike CD8 responses and missed private and CD4 specificities.

As concerns this clonotype: The antigen is unknown.

Material for sequencing was whole blood. This TCR was sampled from an adult who was a healthcare worker with PCR-confirmed SARS-CoV-2 infection or an uninfected control (not recorded which). The gene calls are TRBV10-3 and TRBJ2-7; D may match TRBD1 or TRBD2 (7 bases each). CDR3: CAMGGTENYEQYF. For the CDR3, the DNA is TGTGCCATGGGAGGGACAGAAAACTACGAGCAGTACTTC.